What follows describes a single TCR beta chain. The source of the sample is a study of OX40 agonist ivuxolimab in advanced cancers. The protocol was immunoSEQ multiplex PCR, while the TCRdb copy is restricted to in-frame clones and leaves out a portion. The sample includes about 80,000 clones, approximately 90% of them seen just once. This sample comprised CD4+ or CD8+ T cells sorted from blood, obtained in a trial of the OX40 agonist ivuxolimab. This clonotype was obtained from an adult with an advanced solid tumor such as melanoma, head and neck, liver or kidney cancer.

The CDR3 reads CASSASGGPRETQYF. CDR3 in DNA: TGCGCCAGCAGTGCTAGCGGGGGCCCTAGAGAGACCCAGTACTTC. V and J are TRBV10-2 and TRBJ2-5; 10 bases are shared with TRBD2. With V trimmed by 4 bases and J by 4 bases, 6 bases remained unmatched. This CDR3 contains 15 residues. CDR1 is WSHSY, CDR2 SAAADI, per germline.